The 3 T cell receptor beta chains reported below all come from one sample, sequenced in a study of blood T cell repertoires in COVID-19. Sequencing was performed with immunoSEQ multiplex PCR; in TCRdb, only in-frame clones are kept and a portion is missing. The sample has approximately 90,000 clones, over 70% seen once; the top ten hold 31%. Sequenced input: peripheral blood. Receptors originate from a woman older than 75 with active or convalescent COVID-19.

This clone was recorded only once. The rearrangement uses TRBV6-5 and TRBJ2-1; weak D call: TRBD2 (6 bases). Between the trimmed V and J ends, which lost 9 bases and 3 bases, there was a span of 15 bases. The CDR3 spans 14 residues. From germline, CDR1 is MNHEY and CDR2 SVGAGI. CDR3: CASQGLLSYNEQFF. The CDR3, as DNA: TGTGCCAGTCAGGGACTCCTGAGCTACAATGAGCAGTTCTTC.

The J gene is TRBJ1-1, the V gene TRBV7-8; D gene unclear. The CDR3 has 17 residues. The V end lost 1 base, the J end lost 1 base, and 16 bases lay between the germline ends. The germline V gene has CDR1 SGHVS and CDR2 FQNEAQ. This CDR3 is CASSLDRPRGWNTEAFF. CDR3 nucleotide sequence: TGTGCCAGCAGCTTAGACCGTCCGAGAGGGTGGAACACTGAAGCTTTCTTT.

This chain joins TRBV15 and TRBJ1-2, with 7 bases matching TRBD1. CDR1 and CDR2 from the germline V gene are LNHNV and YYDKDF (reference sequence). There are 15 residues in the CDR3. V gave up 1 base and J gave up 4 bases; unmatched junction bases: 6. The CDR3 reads CATSRGQGEGYGYTF. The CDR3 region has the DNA TGTGCCACCAGCAGAGGACAGGGTGAAGGCTATGGCTACACCTTC.